This TCR beta chain stems from a study of metastatic and nonmetastatic thyroid tumors. TCRdb re-analyzed the PCR reads using MiXCR. Of approximately 74,000 clones in the sample, over 12% were seen once. This clone occurred a few times. The CDR3 is 12 amino acids. The V end was cut by 7 bases, the J end by 1 base, with 8 bases between. Treatment of any kind had been given to no patient before thyroid surgery. The V call is TRBV12-3 or TRBV12-4, the J call TRBJ2-7; D uncertain. The TCR comes from a male donor with papillary thyroid cancer or a benign thyroid nodule (not recorded which). Some clones in this sample may be carry-over from other donors' samples. Sequenced input: blood. The CDR3 loop is CASNPGSYEQYF. The CDR3 nucleotides are TGTGCCAGCAACCCCGGATCCTACGAGCAGTACTTC.